This record covers a single TCR beta chain. The antigen remains undetermined. Stated time point: cycle 4 day 1 (C4D1), after more than 5 weeks of nivolumab. Each of the patients experienced relapse following autologous stem cell transplantation, and their brentuximab vedotin exposure differed. When best responses were assessed, they were complete response, partial response or progressive disease. This sample is part of a study of PD-1 blockade in classical Hodgkin lymphoma. The study's findings and limits: While CD8+ TCR diversity did not rise significantly by C4D1, CD4+ TCR diversity did. Complete responders possessed baseline diversity comparable to newly diagnosed patients.

The protocol was immunoSEQ multiplex PCR, while the TCRdb copy is restricted to in-frame clones and leaves out a portion. The sample lists over 75,000 clones, just over 90% seen once, with 2.9% in the top ten. Germline V gives CDR1 LNHDA, CDR2 SQIVND (reference sequence). V lost 5 bases and J lost 1, with 8 bases in between. The CDR3 loop spans 13 amino acids. This sequence was found in a human donor with classical Hodgkin lymphoma. The V gene is TRBV19, the J gene TRBJ2-5; D is possibly TRBD1 or TRBD2 (5 bases each). The starting material was peripheral blood mononuclear cells (PBMCs), obtained before the fourth cycle of nivolumab. The CDR3 sequence is CASSPGTQETQYF. CDR3 in DNA: TGTGCCAGTAGTCCCGGGACCCAAGAGACCCAGTACTTC. The full variable domain, rest sourced from reference TRBV19 and TRBJ2-5, is DGGITQSPKYLFRKEGQNVTLSCEQNLNHDAMYWYRQDPGQGLRLIYYSQIVNDFQKGDIAEGYSVSREKKESFPLTVTSAQKNPTAFYLCASSPGTQETQYFGPGTRLLVL.